Presented here are 17 T cell receptor beta chains from one specimen sequenced in a study of blood T cell repertoires in COVID-19. Produced via immunoSEQ multiplex PCR; TCRdb's table is partial and in-frame only. Among 200,000 to 250,000 clones listed, about 90% were seen once. Sequencing was performed on PBMCs or T cells enriched from blood (not recorded which). The receptors originated from a man aged 25-40 years who had recovered from COVID-19.

The V gene is TRBV5-1, the J gene TRBJ2-2; no firm D call. The CDR3 spans 14 residues. V lost 0 bases to trimming and J lost 1 base, with 4 bases between them. Germline V gene data show CDR1 as SGHRS and CDR2 as YFSETQ. The CDR3 protein is CASSLDGNTGELFF. CDR3 in DNA: TGCGCCAGCAGCTTGGACGGGAACACCGGGGAGCTGTTTTTT.

The rearrangement links TRBV27 to TRBJ1-4, with 7 bases that match TRBD1. Germline V gene data show CDR1 as MNHEY and CDR2 as SMNVEV (reference sequence). V trimming: 4 bases; J trimming: 10 bases; junction bases outside the gene matches: 6. The CDR3 spans 13 residues. The DNA of the CDR3 is TGTGCCAGCAGTTCACCCCCAGGGGGAAAACTGTTTTTT. It specifies CASSSPPGGKLFF.

This CDR3 is CASSHGQGADTGELFF. For the CDR3, the DNA is TGTGCCAGCAGCCATGGACAGGGGGCGGACACCGGGGAGCTGTTTTTT. This chain links TRBV7-9 with TRBJ2-2, with 11 bases that match TRBD1. The ends lost 5 bases at V and 3 bases at J; junction bases unmatched: 5. CDR1 is SEHNR, CDR2 FQNEAQ, per germline (reference sequence). CDR3 length: 16 amino acids. The whole variable domain, filled in from reference TRBV7-9 and TRBJ2-2, reads DTGVSQNPRHKITKRGQNVTFRCDPISEHNRLYWYRQTLGQGPEFLTYFQNEAQLEKSRLLSDRFSAERPKGSFSTLEIQRTEQGDSAMYLCASSHGQGADTGELFFGEGSRLTVL.

V and J are TRBV21-1 and TRBJ2-7; TRBD1 reflects the table's D call only, with no check against the DNA. TRBV21-1 is an annotated pseudogene. The CDR3 spans 16 residues. The CDR3 coding sequence is TGTGCCAGCAGCAATGGGCAACAGGGGGAGGACTACGAGCAGTACTTC. It encodes CASSNGQQGEDYEQYF.

The CDR3 loop is CAWSLGTGEMGGQYF. The CDR3 DNA is TGTGCCTGGAGCCTAGGAACAGGGGAAATGGGAGGGCAGTACTTC. This chain joins TRBV30 and TRBJ2-7; D is perhaps TRBD1 (7 bases). The CDR3 loop spans 15 amino acids. From germline, CDR1 is GTSNPN and CDR2 SVGIG (reference sequence). V gave up 3 bases and J gave up 9 bases, with 24 bases separating them.

The chain employs TRBV2 and TRBJ2-3, with D possibly being TRBD2 (6 bases). The V gene's germline CDR1 is SNHLY and CDR2 FYNNEI. The V end was cut by 3 bases, the J end by 14 bases, with 12 bases between. This CDR3 is built from 11 residues. The CDR3, as DNA: TGTGCCAGCAGTGAGGAGGGCCCGGGGTATTTT. This sequence encodes CASSEEGPGYF.

This rearrangement joins TRBV30 to TRBJ1-2; TRBD1 aligns across 7 bases. CDR1 GTSNPN and CDR2 SVGIG come from the germline V gene (reference sequence). The V segment lost 1 base and the J segment 7 bases; nucleotides outside the gene matches: 12. The CDR3 has 15 amino acids. The CDR3 sequence: CAWSAHLTGVGGYTF. CDR3 DNA sequence: TGTGCCTGGAGTGCTCACCTTACAGGGGTCGGTGGCTACACCTTC.

The chain employs TRBV10-1 and TRBJ2-2; 12 bases align to TRBD2. This CDR3 has 15 amino acids. Germline V gene lookup returns CDR1 WNHNN and CDR2 SYGVQD (reference sequence). V gave up 5 bases and J gave up 7 bases; unmatched junction bases: 5. This chain's CDR3 is CASSRLAGAVGELFF. CDR3 nucleotides: TGCGCCAGCAGTCGACTAGCGGGAGCTGTCGGGGAGCTGTTTTTT.

The V and J genes are TRBV7-2 and TRBJ1-2, with D perhaps TRBD1 (5 bases). V was cut by 5 bases and J by 7 bases, with 20 bases left in between. Germline V lookup: CDR1 SGHTA, CDR2 FQGNSA. The CDR3 runs 15 residues. In DNA form, the CDR3 reads TGTGCCAGCAGCCCGAAACCAGGGATTAGGGTTGGCTACACCTTC. It codes for CASSPKPGIRVGYTF.

The chain couples TRBV14 to TRBJ2-7; D remains ambiguous. CDR1 and CDR2 from the germline V gene are SGHDN and FVKESK. This CDR3 spans 12 amino acids. Deletions cut 2 bases from V and 6 bases from J, with 8 bases between. The DNA for the CDR3 is TGTGCCAGCAGCCAACCCCCCGGCGAGCAGTACTTC. Amino acids: CASSQPPGEQYF.

This clone has only one observation. The V gene is TRBV4-2, the J gene TRBJ1-3; D call uncertain. The CDR3 contains 18 residues. V lost 4 bases and J 2 bases, leaving 21 bases between the germline ends. Germline CDR1 reads LGHNA; CDR2 reads YNFKEQ. This CDR3 reads CASSRGETGPLAGNTIYF. CDR3 nucleotide sequence: TGTGCCAGCAGCCGGGGAGAAACTGGACCGTTGGCTGGAAACACCATATATTTT.

The chain links TRBV15 to TRBJ1-2; perhaps TRBD1 as D (5 bases). There are 15 residues in the CDR3. V gave up 1 base and J gave up 4 bases, with 13 bases separating them. CDR1 is LNHNV, CDR2 YYDKDF, per germline (reference sequence). This CDR3 reads CATSRGEGVIYGYTF. The CDR3 nucleotides read TGTGCCACCAGCAGAGGTGAAGGGGTTATCTATGGCTACACCTTC. Filled out from reference TRBV15 and TRBJ1-2, the complete variable domain reads DAMVIQNPRYQVTQFGKPVTLSCSQTLNHNVMYWYQQKSSQAPKLLFHYYDKDFNNEADTPDNFQSRRPNTSFCFLDIRSPGLGDTAMYLCATSRGEGVIYGYTFGSGTRLTVV.

The rearrangement uses TRBV4-1 and TRBJ1-4, with 11 positions matching TRBD1. Germline CDR1 is MGHRA and CDR2 is YSYEKL. CDR3 length: 15 residues. Losses at the gene ends were 0 bases for V and 8 bases for J; bases not matched to a gene: 2. CDR3 region: CASSQEGTGGEKLFF. DNA of the CDR3: TGCGCCAGCAGCCAAGAGGGGACAGGGGGGGAAAAACTGTTTTTT.

This chain uses TRBV12-3 or TRBV12-4 with TRBJ2-2; unclear D gene. The CDR3 extends over 13 amino acids. V was trimmed by 3 bases and J by 6 bases, leaving 8 bases between them. Written as DNA, the CDR3 is TGTGCCAGCAGTTTTGTAGAAGCCGGGGAGCTGTTTTTT. It translates to CASSFVEAGELFF.

The table lists this clone with a count of one. V is TRBV6-5 and J is TRBJ2-7; TRBD1 might be the D (6 bases). V lost 6 bases and J lost 9, with 21 bases in between. Germline V lookup: CDR1 MNHEY, CDR2 SVGAGI. The CDR3 spans 14 residues. CDR3 sequence (DNA): TGTGCCAGCAGCCCGGGACAACGAGAACCGGGGCAGTACTTC. Translation gives CASSPGQREPGQYF.

The chain joins TRBV30 to TRBJ2-7, with 8 positions matching TRBD1. Germline trimming cut 8 bases from V and 1 base from J; bases unmatched to any gene: 4. CDR1 and CDR2 from the germline V gene are GTSNPN and SVGIG (reference sequence). This CDR3 region has 12 residues. The chain's CDR3 is CAGDRSSYEQYF. The CDR3 nucleotides read TGTGCCGGGGACAGGTCTTCCTACGAGCAGTACTTC.

This clone was observed a few times. The chain combines TRBV13 with TRBJ1-2, with a possible D match to TRBD1 (6 bases). Germline V gives CDR1 PRHDT, CDR2 FYEKMQ (reference sequence). V was clipped by 3 bases and J by 6 bases, with 11 bases between them. This CDR3 is 13 amino acids long. The CDR3 sequence: CASSFRGGHGYTF. The CDR3 DNA reads as TGTGCCAGCAGCTTCCGCGGGGGCCATGGCTACACCTTC.